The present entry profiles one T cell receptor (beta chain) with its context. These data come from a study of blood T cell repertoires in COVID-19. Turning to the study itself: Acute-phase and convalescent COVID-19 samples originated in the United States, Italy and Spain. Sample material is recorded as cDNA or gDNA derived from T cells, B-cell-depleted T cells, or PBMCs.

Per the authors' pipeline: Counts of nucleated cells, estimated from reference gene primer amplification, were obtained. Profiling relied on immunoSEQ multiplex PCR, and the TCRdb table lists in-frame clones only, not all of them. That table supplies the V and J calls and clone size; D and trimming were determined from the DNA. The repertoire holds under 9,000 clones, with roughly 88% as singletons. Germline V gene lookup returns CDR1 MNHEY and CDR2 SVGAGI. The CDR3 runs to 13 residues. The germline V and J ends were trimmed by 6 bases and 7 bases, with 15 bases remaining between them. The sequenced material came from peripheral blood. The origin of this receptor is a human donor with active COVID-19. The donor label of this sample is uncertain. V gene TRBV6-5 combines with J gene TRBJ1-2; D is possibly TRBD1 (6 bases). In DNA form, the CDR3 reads TGTGCCAGCAGCCGGGGGGGCTTAGGTGGCTACACCTTC. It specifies CASSRGGLGGYTF.